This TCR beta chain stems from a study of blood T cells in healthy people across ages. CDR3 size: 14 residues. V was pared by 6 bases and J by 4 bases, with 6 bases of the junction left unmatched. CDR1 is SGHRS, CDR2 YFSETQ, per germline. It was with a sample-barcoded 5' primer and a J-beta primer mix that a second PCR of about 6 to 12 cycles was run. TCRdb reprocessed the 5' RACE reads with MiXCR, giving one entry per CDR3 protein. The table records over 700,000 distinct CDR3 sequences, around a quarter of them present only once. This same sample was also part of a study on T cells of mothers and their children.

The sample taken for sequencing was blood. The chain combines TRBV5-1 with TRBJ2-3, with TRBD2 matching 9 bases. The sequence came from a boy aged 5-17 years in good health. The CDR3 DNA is TGCGCCAGCAAAGCGGTAGCGGGAGCAGATACGCAGTATTTT. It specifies CASKAVAGADTQYF.